Each of the 10 T cell receptor beta chains below was sequenced from the same sample in a study of cytomegalovirus exposure and HLA in healthy donors. Both 60 Vbeta primers and 13 Jbeta primers went into the PCR. The data were produced by immunoSEQ multiplex PCR, yet TCRdb's version contains in-frame clones alone and is incomplete. This sample carries about 200,000 clones, approximately 81% of them seen once, and the ten largest clones take roughly 3.1%. Sequencing was performed on PBMCs. The receptor source for this set is a man in his thirties or forties in good health and CMV-seronegative.

CDR3 sequence reads: CASSLGGAGSYNSPLHF. CDR3 coding DNA: TGTGCCAGCAGCTTGGGTGGGGCTGGCTCCTATAATTCACCCCTCCACTTT. The chain carries TRBV5-4 and TRBJ1-6, with a weak D call TRBD1 (5 bases). Trimming removed 0 bases at V and 0 bases at J, with 10 bases between. The CDR3 has 17 residues. Germline assignment: CDR1 SGHNT and CDR2 YYREEE (reference sequence).

The chain links TRBV5-1 to TRBJ1-1; D perhaps matches TRBD1 (6 bases). This CDR3 comprises 14 residues. V gave up 0 bases and J gave up 5 bases, with 11 bases separating them. CDR1 and CDR2 (germline): SGHRS, YFSETQ. CDR3 residues: CASSLEGEWTEAFF. For the CDR3, the DNA is TGCGCCAGCAGCTTGGAGGGGGAGTGGACTGAAGCTTTCTTT. Combining the CDR3 with reference TRBV5-1 and TRBJ1-1 gives the whole variable domain KAGVTQTPRYLIKTRGQQVTLSCSPISGHRSVSWYQQTPGQGLQFLFEYFSETQRNKGNFPGRFSGRQFSNSRSEMNVSTLELGDSALYLCASSLEGEWTEAFFGQGTRLTVV.

The chain has TRBV9 and TRBJ2-3, with TRBD2 matching 11 bases. The germline V gene encodes CDR1 SGDLS and CDR2 YYNGEE. J lost 8 bases, V lost 0 bases, and 14 bases had no gene match. This CDR3 has 18 amino acids. CDR3 loop: CASSVATPTSGVGSTQYF. The CDR3 DNA reads TGTGCCAGCAGCGTAGCTACCCCGACTAGCGGGGTTGGCTCTACGCAGTATTTT.

The rearrangement joins TRBV27 to TRBJ2-5; D may be TRBD2 (6 bases). V gave up 4 bases and J gave up 7 bases, with 22 bases separating them. Germline CDR1 is MNHEY and CDR2 is SMNVEV (reference sequence). The CDR3 extends over 16 amino acids. CDR3 DNA sequence: TGTGCCAGCAGTTCCACCGCGGGGTGGGGGATGGCGACCCAGTACTTC. The encoded protein is CASSSTAGWGMATQYF.

The CDR3 DNA reads as TGTGCCAGCAGCAGCCAGGGGGGCGAGCAGTACTTC. Translated: CASSSQGGEQYF. The chain employs TRBV5-4 and TRBJ2-7; D is perhaps TRBD1 (7 bases). V was shortened by 4 bases and J by 6 bases, with 11 bases between the two germline ends. Germline V CDR1 and CDR2: SGHNT, YYREEE (reference sequence). The CDR3 length is 12 residues. Drawing the rest from reference TRBV5-4 and TRBJ2-7, the complete variable domain is ETGVTQSPTHLIKTRGQQVTLRCSSQSGHNTVSWYQQALGQGPQFIFQYYREEENGRGNFPPRFSGLQFPNYSSELNVNALELDDSALYLCASSSQGGEQYFGPGTRLTVT.

The chain links TRBV28 to TRBJ1-4; D is unresolved. Per the germline V gene, CDR1 is MDHEN and CDR2 is SYDVKM. This CDR3 spans 14 amino acids. V lost 1 base, J lost 4 bases, and 7 bases lay in between. The CDR3 loop is CASSLSVVNEKLFF. CDR3 bases: TGTGCCAGCAGTTTATCAGTTGTTAATGAAAAACTGTTTTTT.

The chain combines TRBV11-2 with TRBJ1-4; 9 nucleotides align to TRBD1. The germline CDR1 and CDR2 sequences are SGHAT and FQNNGV. V was pared by 4 bases and J by 4 bases, with 7 bases of the junction left unmatched. This CDR3 has 16 amino acids. The CDR3 here is CASSSRTGANNEKLFF. The CDR3 nucleotides read TGTGCCAGCAGCTCCCGGACAGGGGCCAATAATGAAAAACTGTTTTTT.

This clone was counted a few times. The CDR3 region has the DNA TGTGCCAGCAGCTTCACAGACAGCTCCTACGAGCAGTACTTC. Translating gives CASSFTDSSYEQYF. This chain joins TRBV5-6 and TRBJ2-7; TRBD1 might be the D (5 bases). Germline assignment: CDR1 SGHDT and CDR2 YYEEEE. CDR3 length: 14 residues. The V gene lost 2 bases and the J gene lost 0 bases, with 9 bases spanning the gap.

The rearrangement links TRBV28 to TRBJ1-1; TRBD1 aligns across 12 bases. CDR3 size: 16 residues. CDR1 is MDHEN, CDR2 SYDVKM, per germline. V lost 6 bases, J lost 5 bases, and 10 bases stayed unmatched. The CDR3 DNA reads as TGTGCCAGCAGGCAGGGGGACAGGGGGCGCAGTACTGAAGCTTTCTTT. It codes for CASRQGDRGRSTEAFF.

The chain recombines TRBV15 with TRBJ1-2; 9 bases align to TRBD1. V lost 8 bases to trimming and J lost 4 bases; unmatched junction nucleotides: 5. The CDR3 has 13 residues. CDR1 and CDR2 (germline): LNHNV, YYDKDF (reference sequence). The CDR3 loop is CATRQGVVYGYTF. CDR3 bases: TGTGCCACCCGACAGGGGGTTGTCTATGGCTACACCTTC.